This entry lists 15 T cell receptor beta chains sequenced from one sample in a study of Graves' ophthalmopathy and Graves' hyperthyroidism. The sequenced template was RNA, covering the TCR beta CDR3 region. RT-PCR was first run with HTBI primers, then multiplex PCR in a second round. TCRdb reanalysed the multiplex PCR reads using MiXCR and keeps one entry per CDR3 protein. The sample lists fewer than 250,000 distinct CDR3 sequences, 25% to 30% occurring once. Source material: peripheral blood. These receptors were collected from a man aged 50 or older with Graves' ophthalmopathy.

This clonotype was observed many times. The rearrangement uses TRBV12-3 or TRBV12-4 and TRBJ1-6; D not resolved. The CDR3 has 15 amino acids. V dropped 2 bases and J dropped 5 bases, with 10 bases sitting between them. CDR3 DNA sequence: TGTGCCAGCAGTTTAACCGGGGTCGATAATTCACCCCTCCACTTT. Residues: CASSLTGVDNSPLHF.

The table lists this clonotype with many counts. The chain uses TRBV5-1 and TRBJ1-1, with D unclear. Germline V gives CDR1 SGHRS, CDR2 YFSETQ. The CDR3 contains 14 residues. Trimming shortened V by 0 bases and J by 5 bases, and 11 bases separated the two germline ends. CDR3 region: CASSLGAMGTEAFF. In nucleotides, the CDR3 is TGCGCCAGCAGCTTGGGGGCGATGGGAACTGAAGCTTTCTTT.

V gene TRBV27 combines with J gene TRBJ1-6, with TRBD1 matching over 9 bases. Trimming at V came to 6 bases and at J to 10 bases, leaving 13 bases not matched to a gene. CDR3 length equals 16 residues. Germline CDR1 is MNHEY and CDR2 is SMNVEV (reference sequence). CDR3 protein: CASRNRDRVLASPLHF. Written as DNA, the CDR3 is TGTGCCAGCAGGAACCGGGACAGGGTCCTCGCCTCACCCCTCCACTTT.

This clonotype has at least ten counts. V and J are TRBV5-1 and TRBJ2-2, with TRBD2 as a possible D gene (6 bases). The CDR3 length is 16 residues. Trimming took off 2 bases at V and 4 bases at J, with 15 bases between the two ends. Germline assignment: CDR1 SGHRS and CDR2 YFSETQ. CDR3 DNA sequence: TGCGCCAGCAGCTTTGGGTACGGGAGTAGCACCGGGGAGCTGTTTTTT. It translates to CASSFGYGSSTGELFF. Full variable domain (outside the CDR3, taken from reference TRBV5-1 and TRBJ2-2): KAGVTQTPRYLIKTRGQQVTLSCSPISGHRSVSWYQQTPGQGLQFLFEYFSETQRNKGNFPGRFSGRQFSNSRSEMNVSTLELGDSALYLCASSFGYGSSTGELFFGEGSRLTVL.

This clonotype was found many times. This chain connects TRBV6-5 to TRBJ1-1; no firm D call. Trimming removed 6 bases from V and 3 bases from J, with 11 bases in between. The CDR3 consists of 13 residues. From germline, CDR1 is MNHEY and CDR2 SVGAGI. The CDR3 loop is CASSSGRYTEAFF. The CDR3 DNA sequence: TGTGCCAGCAGCTCGGGGAGATACACTGAAGCTTTCTTT.

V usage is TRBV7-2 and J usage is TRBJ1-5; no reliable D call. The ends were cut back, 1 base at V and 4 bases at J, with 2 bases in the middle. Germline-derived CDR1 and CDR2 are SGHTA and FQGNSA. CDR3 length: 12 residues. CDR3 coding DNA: TGTGCCAGCAGCTTAGATAATCAGCCCCAGCATTTT. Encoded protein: CASSLDNQPQHF. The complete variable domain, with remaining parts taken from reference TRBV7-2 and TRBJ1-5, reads GAGVSQSPSNKVTEKGKDVELRCDPISGHTALYWYRQSLGQGLEFLIYFQGNSAPDKSGLPSDRFSAERTGGSVSTLTIQRTQQEDSAVYLCASSLDNQPQHFGDGTRLSIL.

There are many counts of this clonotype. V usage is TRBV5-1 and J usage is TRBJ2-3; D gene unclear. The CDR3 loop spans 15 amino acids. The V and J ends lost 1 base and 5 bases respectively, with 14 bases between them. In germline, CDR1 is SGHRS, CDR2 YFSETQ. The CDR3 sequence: CASSLRTLLKDTQYF. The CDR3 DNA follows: TGCGCCAGCAGCTTGAGGACCTTGCTTAAAGATACGCAGTATTTT.

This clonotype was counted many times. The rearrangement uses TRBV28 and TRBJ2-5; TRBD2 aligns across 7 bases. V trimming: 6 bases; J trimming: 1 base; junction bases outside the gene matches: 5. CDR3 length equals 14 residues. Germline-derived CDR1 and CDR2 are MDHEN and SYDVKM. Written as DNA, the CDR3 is TGTGCCAGCAGCTCCCCGGGGGGCCAAGAGACCCAGTACTTC. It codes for CASSSPGGQETQYF.

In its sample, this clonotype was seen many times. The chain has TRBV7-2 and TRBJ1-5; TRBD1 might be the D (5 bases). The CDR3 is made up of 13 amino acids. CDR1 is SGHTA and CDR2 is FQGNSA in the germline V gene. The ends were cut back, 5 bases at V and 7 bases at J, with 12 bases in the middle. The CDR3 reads CASSPLRGQPQHF. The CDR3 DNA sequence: TGTGCCAGCAGCCCATTAAGGGGACAGCCCCAGCATTTT.

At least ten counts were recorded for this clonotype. The CDR3 DNA reads TGTGCCTGGAGTTCGCCCGGGACCTCCTACGAGCAGTACTTC. Translating gives CAWSSPGTSYEQYF. V is TRBV30 and J is TRBJ2-7, with D tentatively TRBD1 or TRBD2 (5 bases each). Trimming took off 2 bases at V and 0 bases at J, with 11 bases between the two ends. This CDR3 contains 14 residues. Germline lookup yields CDR1 GTSNPN and CDR2 SVGIG (reference sequence).

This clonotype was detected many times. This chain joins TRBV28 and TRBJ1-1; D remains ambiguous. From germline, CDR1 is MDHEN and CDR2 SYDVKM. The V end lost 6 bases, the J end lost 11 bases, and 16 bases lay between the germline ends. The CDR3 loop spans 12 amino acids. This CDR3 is CASSQQVFSAFF. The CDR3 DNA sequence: TGTGCCAGCAGCCAGCAGGTTTTCTCGGCTTTCTTT.

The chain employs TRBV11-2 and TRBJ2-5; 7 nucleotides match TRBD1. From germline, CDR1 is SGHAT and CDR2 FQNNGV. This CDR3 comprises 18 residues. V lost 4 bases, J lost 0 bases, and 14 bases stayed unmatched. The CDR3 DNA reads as TGTGCCAGCAGCTCCCGACAGGGCCCTCGAGAGTACCAAGAGACCCAGTACTTC. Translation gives CASSSRQGPREYQETQYF.

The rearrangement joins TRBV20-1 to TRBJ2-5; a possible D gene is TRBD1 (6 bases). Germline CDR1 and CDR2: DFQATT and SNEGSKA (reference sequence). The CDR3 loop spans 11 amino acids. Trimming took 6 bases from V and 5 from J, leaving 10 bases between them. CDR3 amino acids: CSAGTPETQYF. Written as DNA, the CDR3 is TGCAGTGCAGGGACACCGGAGACCCAGTACTTC.

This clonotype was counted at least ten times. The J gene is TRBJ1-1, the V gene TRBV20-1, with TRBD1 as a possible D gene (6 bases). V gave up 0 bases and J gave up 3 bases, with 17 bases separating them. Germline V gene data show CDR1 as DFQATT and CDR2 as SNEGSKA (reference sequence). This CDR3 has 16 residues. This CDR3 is CSARDPGAPGDTEAFF. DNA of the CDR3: TGCAGTGCTAGAGACCCGGGGGCCCCAGGGGACACTGAAGCTTTCTTT.

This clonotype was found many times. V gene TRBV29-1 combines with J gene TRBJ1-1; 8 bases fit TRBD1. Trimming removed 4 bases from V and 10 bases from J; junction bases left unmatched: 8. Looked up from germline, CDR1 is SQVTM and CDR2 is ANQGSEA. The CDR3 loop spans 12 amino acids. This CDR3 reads CSVVNGQGRAFF. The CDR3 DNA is TGCAGCGTTGTGAACGGACAGGGCAGAGCTTTCTTT.